This T cell receptor beta chain emerged from a study of control samples from healthy donors and cancer patients. TCRdb keeps only in-frame clones here, not all; method: immunoSEQ multiplex PCR. Seen here are almost 85,000 clones, about 94% observed once, and the top ten hold approximately 4.8%. Trimming removed 5 bases at V and 4 bases at J, with 15 bases between. This CDR3 is 15 amino acids long. Germline V gene sequence: CDR1 MDHEN, CDR2 SYDVKM. Sample: blood. The gene calls are TRBV28 and TRBJ2-1, with D tentatively TRBD1 or TRBD2 (5 bases each). The source of this sequence is a woman between 18 and 29 years old in good health. The CDR3 sequence: CASSTSGTHYNEQFF. DNA of the CDR3: TGTGCCAGCAGTACCTCCGGGACCCATTACAATGAGCAGTTCTTC.